The next 31 T cell receptor beta chains were all read from a single sample in a study of T cell responses to AZD1222 COVID-19 vaccine. Generated by immunoSEQ multiplex PCR, the TCRdb table keeps only in-frame clones and is missing some. The table records some 140,000 clones, roughly 85% of them present only once. The sample consisted of peripheral blood, taken 28 days after the second dose of the MenACWY control vaccine. The receptors were sampled from an adult who received the MenACWY meningococcal vaccine as a control.

This clone was picked up one time. The CDR3 reads CASSGGVGNIQYF. The CDR3 DNA sequence: TGTGCCAGCAGCGGGGGGGTTGGAAACATTCAGTACTTC. V and J are TRBV12-3 or TRBV12-4 and TRBJ2-4, with 8 bases fitting TRBD2. This CDR3 comprises 13 residues. The ends lost 6 bases at V and 6 bases at J; junction bases unmatched: 4.

The gene calls are TRBV19 and TRBJ1-2; D gene ambiguous. Looked up from germline, CDR1 is LNHDA and CDR2 is SQIVND (reference sequence). V was cut by 9 bases and J by 1 base, with 15 bases left in between. The CDR3 is 14 residues long. The CDR3 coding sequence is TGTGCCAGCTCCCTCACCGGCCTTAACTATGGCTACACCTTC. Translating gives CASSLTGLNYGYTF.

The CDR3 loop is CASSPTGVYGYTF. The CDR3 DNA reads as TGTGCCAGCAGTCCCACAGGGGTCTATGGCTACACCTTC. The chain is built from TRBV27 and TRBJ1-2, with TRBD1 identical over 7 bases. V lost 5 bases, J lost 4 bases, and 4 bases stayed unmatched. Germline assignment: CDR1 MNHEY and CDR2 SMNVEV (reference sequence). The CDR3 totals 13 residues.

The V gene is TRBV6-5, the J gene TRBJ1-2, with D possibly matching TRBD1 (5 bases). The CDR3 totals 13 residues. Germline V gives CDR1 MNHEY, CDR2 SVGAGI. Trimming pared 5 bases from V and 3 bases from J, leaving 10 bases between. In nucleotides, the CDR3 is TGTGCCAGCAGTCAGGGCCCTGACTATGGCTACACCTTC. Protein product: CASSQGPDYGYTF.

The chain has TRBV7-2 and TRBJ1-1; no definite D call. The CDR3 loop spans 15 amino acids. Germline assignment: CDR1 SGHTA and CDR2 FQGNSA. The ends were cut back, 2 bases at V and 1 base at J, with 11 bases in the middle. CDR3 bases: TGTGCCAGCAGCTTATATTCGGGAGCGAACACTGAAGCTTTCTTT. Its protein is CASSLYSGANTEAFF. Based on the CDR3 plus reference TRBV7-2 and TRBJ1-1, the full variable domain is GAGVSQSPSNKVTEKGKDVELRCDPISGHTALYWYRQSLGQGLEFLIYFQGNSAPDKSGLPSDRFSAERTGGSVSTLTIQRTQQEDSAVYLCASSLYSGANTEAFFGQGTRLTVV.

As regards this clone: A read error may account for a junction end that differs from germline. The rearrangement joins TRBV6-5 to TRBJ2-3; 7 bases agree with TRBD2. CDR3 length: 14 residues. Germline V CDR1 and CDR2: MNHEY, SVGAGI. The CDR3 here is CATKQGLHTDMQYF. The DNA for the CDR3 is TGTGCCACCAAGCAGGGACTACACACAGATATGCAGTATTTT.

V gene TRBV15 combines with J gene TRBJ2-7; no reliable D call. Germline CDR1 LNHNV, CDR2 YYDKDF (reference sequence). CDR3 length equals 13 residues. The V end lost 4 bases, the J end lost 4 bases, and 11 bases lay between the germline ends. The CDR3 sequence is CATSTTRGYEQYF. Written as DNA, the CDR3 is TGTGCCACCAGCACTACTCGTGGGTACGAGCAGTACTTC.

This rearrangement joins TRBV2 to TRBJ1-6; a possible D gene is TRBD1 (5 bases). CDR3 length equals 15 residues. Germline V gene lookup returns CDR1 SNHLY and CDR2 FYNNEI. Trimming cost V 4 bases and J 4 bases, with 11 bases left between them. The DNA for the CDR3 is TGTGCCAGCAGTGTGCAGGGCCCGTATAATTCACCCCTCCACTTT. Encoded protein: CASSVQGPYNSPLHF.

This chain joins TRBV21-1 and TRBJ2-7; TRBD2 is the table's D call and was not checked against the DNA. TRBV21-1 is an annotated pseudogene. The CDR3 runs 15 residues. CDR3 in DNA: TGTGCCAGCAAGAAGACAGAGCGGGGAACCTACGAGCAGTACTTC. It specifies CASKKTERGTYEQYF.

The chain carries TRBV5-6 and TRBJ1-1; D is possibly TRBD1 (5 bases). CDR3 size: 14 residues. The germline gives CDR1 SGHDT, CDR2 YYEEEE. Trimming removed 1 base from V and 8 bases from J, with 15 bases in between. CDR3 sequence (DNA): TGTGCCAGCAGCTTGAGGGCAGGGCTATCGGAAGCTTTCTTT. The encoded protein is CASSLRAGLSEAFF.

This clone appeared a few times. The chain joins TRBV4-2 to TRBJ2-6, with D possibly being TRBD1 (6 bases). Trimming stripped 0 bases from V and 0 bases from J, with 6 bases between. Per germline, CDR1 LGHNA and CDR2 YNFKEQ. There are 16 residues in the CDR3. This CDR3 reads CASSQEDSSGANVLTF. The CDR3 DNA reads TGTGCCAGCAGCCAAGAGGACAGCTCTGGGGCCAACGTCCTGACTTTC.

V is TRBV5-6 and J is TRBJ1-1, with D hard to call. V was cut by 1 base and J by 9 bases, with 16 bases left in between. CDR1 is SGHDT and CDR2 is YYEEEE in the germline V gene. The CDR3 is 14 residues long. The DNA of the CDR3 is TGTGCCAGCAGCTTGAGGAGCGTAGCCAAAAAAGCTTTCTTT. Residues: CASSLRSVAKKAFF.

This clone has more than one count but fewer than ten. The chain carries TRBV11-2 and TRBJ1-1, with unresolved D. Germline V gives CDR1 SGHAT, CDR2 FQNNGV. There are 13 residues in the CDR3. V was pared by 4 bases and J by 1 base, with 7 bases between. CDR3 coding DNA: TGTGCCAGCAGCTGGCAGCCGAACACTGAAGCTTTCTTT. Its protein product is CASSWQPNTEAFF.

The chain employs TRBV29-1 and TRBJ2-7; D ambiguous. Between the trimmed V and J ends, which lost 5 bases and 2 bases, there was a span of 13 bases. Germline V gene sequence: CDR1 SQVTM, CDR2 ANQGSEA. The CDR3 contains 13 residues. The CDR3 loop reads CSVTSGGTYEQYV. For the CDR3, the DNA is TGCAGCGTTACTTCGGGCGGTACCTACGAGCAGTACGTC.

This clone was detected a few times. The CDR3 nucleotides read TGTGCCAGCAGCCCCCGGGACAGGGGGTCGTCAAACCGACGGGGAGCTTTCTTT. Protein sequence: CASSPRDRGSSNRRGAFF. The J gene is TRBJ1-1, the V gene TRBV9; 11 bases fit TRBD1. J gave up 10 bases and V 4 bases, and 21 bases lay outside the gene matches. This CDR3 contains 18 residues. Germline CDR1 SGDLS, CDR2 YYNGEE.

The chain combines TRBV27 with TRBJ2-2, with a weak D call TRBD1 (5 bases). There are 16 residues in the CDR3. Germline CDR1 and CDR2: MNHEY and SMNVEV (reference sequence). V lost 7 bases, J lost 6 bases, and 21 bases lay in between. CDR3 nucleotide sequence: TGTGCCAGCAAAAGGCAGGGCAGGGTTGTCGCCGGGGAGCTGTTTTTT. It encodes CASKRQGRVVAGELFF.

The V and J genes are TRBV2 and TRBJ2-2; the match to TRBD1 covers 7 bases. Germline V gene lookup returns CDR1 SNHLY and CDR2 FYNNEI. CDR3 length: 15 amino acids. Unmatched junction bases numbered 2, after V lost 3 bases and J lost 1 base. The CDR3 DNA follows: TGTGCCAGCAGTGAGAGGACAGGGAACACCGGGGAGCTGTTTTTT. Protein: CASSERTGNTGELFF.

The rearrangement joins TRBV6-5 to TRBJ1-1; D is undetermined. V was trimmed by 6 bases and J by 0 bases, leaving 11 bases between them. CDR1 is MNHEY and CDR2 is SVGAGI in the germline V gene. The CDR3 is 14 residues long. This chain's CDR3 is CASRVTRVNTEAFF. CDR3 nucleotide sequence: TGTGCCAGCAGGGTGACAAGGGTGAACACTGAAGCTTTCTTT.

The chain carries TRBV19 and TRBJ1-2, with D perhaps matching TRBD1 (5 bases). CDR1 and CDR2 (germline): LNHDA, SQIVND (reference sequence). Trimming pared 7 bases from V and 7 bases from J, leaving 16 bases between. The CDR3 extends over 13 amino acids. DNA for the CDR3: TGTGCCAGTACCTTGCTAGGGGTGGGTGGCTACACCTTC. As protein: CASTLLGVGGYTF.

There are a few counts of this clone. This sequence joins TRBV30 and TRBJ2-4; D not certain. This CDR3 has 10 residues. V lost 0 bases and J lost 14, with 8 bases in between. Germline V gene sequence: CDR1 GTSNPN, CDR2 SVGIG (reference sequence). CDR3 loop: CAWSVGPEYF. Here the CDR3 DNA reads TGTGCCTGGAGTGTTGGGCCTGAGTACTTC.

This clone turned up a few times. V gene TRBV18 combines with J gene TRBJ1-5; D possibly corresponds to TRBD1 (5 bases). Trimming left V 2 bases short and J 4 bases short, with 12 bases between. Germline values: CDR1 KGHSH, CDR2 LQKENI. CDR3 length: 15 amino acids. The CDR3 DNA reads as TGTGCCAGCTCACCAACGATTGGGGGGAATCAGCCCCAGCATTTT. It encodes CASSPTIGGNQPQHF. Full variable domain (remainder filled in from reference TRBV18 and TRBJ1-5): NAGVMQNPRHLVRRRGQEARLRCSPMKGHSHVYWYRQLPEEGLKFMVYLQKENIIDESGMPKERFSAEFPKEGPSILRIQQVVRGDSAAYFCASSPTIGGNQPQHFGDGTRLSIL.

J is TRBJ2-5 and V is TRBV19; possibly TRBD2 for D (6 bases). Trimming left V 5 bases short and J 2 bases short, with 15 bases between. The CDR3 contains 15 residues. In germline, CDR1 is LNHDA, CDR2 SQIVND (reference sequence). The CDR3 reads CASSAMSGLQETQYF. The CDR3 region has the DNA TGTGCCAGTAGTGCCATGAGCGGGCTTCAAGAGACCCAGTACTTC.

This chain links TRBV9 with TRBJ2-2; 8 nucleotides agree with TRBD1. Germline lookup yields CDR1 SGDLS and CDR2 YYNGEE. The CDR3 extends over 16 amino acids. Trimming removed 3 bases from V and 4 bases from J; junction bases left unmatched: 8. The CDR3, as DNA: TGTGCCAGCAGCGAGAGGACAGGGATACGCACCGGGGAGCTGTTTTTT. Translating it yields CASSERTGIRTGELFF.

The genes are TRBV6-6 and TRBJ2-3; possible D gene TRBD1, 5 bases. CDR3 length: 13 amino acids. CDR1 MNHNY and CDR2 SVGAGI come from the germline V gene (reference sequence). Trimming stripped 8 bases from V and 1 base from J, with 10 bases between. The CDR3 loop is CASGFRGTDTQYF. The CDR3 DNA sequence: TGTGCCAGCGGGTTCAGGGGCACAGATACGCAGTATTTT.

The chain combines TRBV6-5 with TRBJ2-5; D gene uncertain. In germline, CDR1 is MNHEY, CDR2 SVGAGI. The CDR3 extends over 15 amino acids. V was cut by 9 bases and J by 2 bases, with 19 bases left in between. For the CDR3, the DNA is TGTGCCAGTTCTCAAATGGGGTACCATCAAGAGACCCAGTACTTC. Its protein product is CASSQMGYHQETQYF.

J is TRBJ2-2 and V is TRBV5-4; D is ambiguous. Germline loops: CDR1 SGHNT, CDR2 YYREEE (reference sequence). The CDR3 covers 13 residues. With 0 bases removed from V and 5 bases from J, the gap between germline ends came to 5 bases. CDR3 region: CASSLDRTGELFF. The CDR3 DNA reads as TGTGCCAGCAGCTTGGACAGAACCGGGGAGCTGTTTTTT.

This chain uses TRBV19 with TRBJ2-1, with 12 bases aligning to TRBD2. Germline assignment: CDR1 LNHDA and CDR2 SQIVND (reference sequence). With V trimmed by 5 bases and J by 1 base, 6 bases remained unmatched. CDR3 length: 17 amino acids. Here the CDR3 reads CASSGMGTSGSYNEQFF. CDR3 nucleotides: TGTGCCAGTAGTGGGATGGGGACTAGCGGGTCCTACAATGAGCAGTTCTTC.

The rearrangement joins TRBV18 to TRBJ2-7, with 8 nucleotides matching TRBD1. Germline V gene sequence: CDR1 KGHSH, CDR2 LQKENI. The V gene end was trimmed by 2 bases and the J gene end by 1 base; junction bases not matched to a gene: 4. This CDR3 spans 15 amino acids. In DNA, the CDR3 is TGTGCCAGCTCACCAGGGACAGGTGAATCCTACGAGCAGTACTTC. Translating gives CASSPGTGESYEQYF.

This clone turned up a few times. The rearrangement uses TRBV29-1 and TRBJ1-1, with D possibly being TRBD1 (6 bases). The V end was cut by 7 bases, the J end by 5 bases, with 11 bases between. The CDR3 runs 11 residues. CDR1 is SQVTM and CDR2 is ANQGSEA in the germline V gene. CDR3 DNA sequence: TGCAGCGCAGGACAGAGGACTGAAGCTTTCTTT. It yields the protein CSAGQRTEAFF. Filled out from reference TRBV29-1 and TRBJ1-1, the complete variable domain reads SAVISQKPSRDICQRGTSLTIQCQVDSQVTMMFWYRQQPGQSLTLIATANQGSEATYESGFVIDKFPISRPNLTFSTLTVSNMSPEDSSIYLCSAGQRTEAFFGQGTRLTVV.

The chain joins TRBV29-1 to TRBJ1-2; no reliable D call. The germline V gene has CDR1 SQVTM and CDR2 ANQGSEA. The CDR3 contains 16 residues. The V and J ends lost 7 bases and 4 bases respectively, with 25 bases between them. CDR3 DNA sequence: TGCAGCGCCCCCGTGGGTCAATTGGCCCCTTCCTATGGCTACACCTTC. It specifies CSAPVGQLAPSYGYTF.

The J gene is TRBJ2-7, the V gene TRBV6-5, with D possibly matching TRBD1 (5 bases). The ends were cut back, 6 bases at V and 1 base at J, with 10 bases in the middle. This CDR3 has 13 amino acids. Germline-derived CDR1 and CDR2 are MNHEY and SVGAGI. CDR3 sequence (DNA): TGTGCCAGCAGGAACGCAGGGTCCTACGAGCAGTACGTC. Translating it yields CASRNAGSYEQYV.